The 3 T cell receptor beta chains given below trace back to one sample, sequenced in a study of radiation and T cells in renal cell carcinoma. As to time point: baseline pretreatment blood. Treatment: 15 Gy SBRT to primary tumor, nephrectomy 4 weeks later. Some clones are missing from TCRdb's copy, which holds only in-frame ones; the method was immunoSEQ multiplex PCR. The sample carries about 130,000 clones, nearly 90% recorded once. The specimen was blood, collected from a patient whose treatment included radiotherapy and nephrectomy. All receptors derive from a woman aged 45-65 years with renal cell carcinoma.

The chain is built from TRBV5-1 and TRBJ2-1; D might be TRBD1 or TRBD2, each matching 5 bases. Germline V CDR1 and CDR2: SGHRS, YFSETQ. The CDR3 covers 18 residues. Trimming removed 3 bases at V and 0 bases at J, with 19 bases between. CDR3 sequence (DNA): TGCGCCAGCAGCTCCCCTCCCGGGACCTTTAACTCCTACAATGAGCAGTTCTTC. The encoded protein is CASSSPPGTFNSYNEQFF. The full variable domain, its missing parts supplied by reference TRBV5-1 and TRBJ2-1, is KAGVTQTPRYLIKTRGQQVTLSCSPISGHRSVSWYQQTPGQGLQFLFEYFSETQRNKGNFPGRFSGRQFSNSRSEMNVSTLELGDSALYLCASSSPPGTFNSYNEQFFGPGTRLTVL.

The V and J genes are TRBV6-5 and TRBJ1-1; maybe TRBD1 (6 bases). The V gene lost 7 bases and the J gene lost 8 bases, with 17 bases spanning the gap. Germline V gives CDR1 MNHEY, CDR2 SVGAGI. The CDR3 consists of 13 residues. CDR3 residues: CASNLQGNTEAFF. DNA for the CDR3: TGTGCCAGCAACCTCCAGGGGAATACCGAAGCTTTCTTT.

The V and J genes are TRBV5-1 and TRBJ1-1; D is possibly TRBD1 (5 bases). CDR3 length equals 13 residues. With 3 bases removed from V and 1 base from J, the gap between germline ends came to 7 bases. Germline assignment: CDR1 SGHRS and CDR2 YFSETQ. CDR3 loop: CASSSGQNTEAFF. CDR3 nucleotides: TGCGCCAGCAGCTCCGGACAGAACACTGAAGCTTTCTTT.